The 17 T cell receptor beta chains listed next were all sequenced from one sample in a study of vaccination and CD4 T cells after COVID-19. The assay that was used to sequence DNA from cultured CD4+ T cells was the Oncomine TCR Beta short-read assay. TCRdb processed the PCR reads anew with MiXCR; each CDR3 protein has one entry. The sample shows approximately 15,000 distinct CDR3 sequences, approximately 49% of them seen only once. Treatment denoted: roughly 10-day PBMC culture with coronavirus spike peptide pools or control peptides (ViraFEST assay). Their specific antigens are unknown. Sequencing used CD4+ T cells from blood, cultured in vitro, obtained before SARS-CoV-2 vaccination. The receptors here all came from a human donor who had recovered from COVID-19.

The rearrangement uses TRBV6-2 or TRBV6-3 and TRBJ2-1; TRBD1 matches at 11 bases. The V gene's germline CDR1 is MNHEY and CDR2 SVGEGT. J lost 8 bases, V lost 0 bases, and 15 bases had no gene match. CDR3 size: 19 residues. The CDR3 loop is CASSYSVIGPDRGRDEQFF. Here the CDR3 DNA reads TGTGCCAGCAGTTACTCGGTAATAGGTCCGGACAGGGGGCGCGATGAGCAGTTCTTC.

The CDR3 is CASSIVLGQGGTEAFF. The DNA of the CDR3 is TGTGCCAGTAGTATAGTCCTTGGACAGGGAGGGACTGAAGCTTTCTTT. The chain employs TRBV19 and TRBJ1-1; TRBD1 matches 8 bases. Germline V gene lookup returns CDR1 LNHDA and CDR2 SQIVND (reference sequence). This CDR3 contains 16 residues. V shed 1 base, J shed 5 bases, and the junction held 9 bases outside the gene matches.

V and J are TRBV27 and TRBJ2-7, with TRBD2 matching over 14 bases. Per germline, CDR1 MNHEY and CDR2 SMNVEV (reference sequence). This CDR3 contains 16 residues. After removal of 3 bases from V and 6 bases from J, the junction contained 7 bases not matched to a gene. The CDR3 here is CASSLNPGLAGVEQYF. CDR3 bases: TGTGCCAGCAGTTTGAATCCGGGACTAGCGGGAGTCGAGCAGTACTTC.

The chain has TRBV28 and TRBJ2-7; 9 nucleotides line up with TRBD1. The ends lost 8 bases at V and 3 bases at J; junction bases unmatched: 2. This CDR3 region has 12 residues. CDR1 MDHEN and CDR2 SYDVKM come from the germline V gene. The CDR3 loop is CASGTGYYEQYF. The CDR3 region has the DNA TGTGCCAGCGGGACAGGGTACTACGAGCAGTACTTC.

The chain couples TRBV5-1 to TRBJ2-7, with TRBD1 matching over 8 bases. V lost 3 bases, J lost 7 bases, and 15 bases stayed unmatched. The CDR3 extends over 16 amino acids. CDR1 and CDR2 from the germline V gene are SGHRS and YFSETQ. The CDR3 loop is CASSSITGGSIWEQYF. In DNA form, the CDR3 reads TGCGCCAGCAGCTCGATCACAGGGGGGAGCATCTGGGAGCAGTACTTC.

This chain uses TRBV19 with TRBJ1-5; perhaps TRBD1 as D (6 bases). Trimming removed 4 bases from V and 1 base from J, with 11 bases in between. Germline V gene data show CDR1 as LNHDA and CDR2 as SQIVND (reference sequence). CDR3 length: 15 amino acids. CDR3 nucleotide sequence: TGTGCCAGTAGTAGCCAAGGGACAAGCAATCAGCCCCAGCATTTT. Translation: CASSSQGTSNQPQHF.

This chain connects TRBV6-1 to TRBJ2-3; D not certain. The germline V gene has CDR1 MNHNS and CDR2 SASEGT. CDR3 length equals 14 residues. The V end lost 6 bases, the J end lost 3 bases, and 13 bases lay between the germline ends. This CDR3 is CASRAPGWTDTQYF. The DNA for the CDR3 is TGTGCCAGCAGAGCACCGGGTTGGACAGATACGCAGTATTTT.

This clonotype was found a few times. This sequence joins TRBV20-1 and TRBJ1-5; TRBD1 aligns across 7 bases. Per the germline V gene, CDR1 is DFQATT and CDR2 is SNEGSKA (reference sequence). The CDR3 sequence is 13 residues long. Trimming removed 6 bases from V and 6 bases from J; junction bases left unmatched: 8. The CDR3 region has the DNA TGCAGTGCCTCGACAGGGATGGCTCAGCCCCAGCATTTT. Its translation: CSASTGMAQPQHF.

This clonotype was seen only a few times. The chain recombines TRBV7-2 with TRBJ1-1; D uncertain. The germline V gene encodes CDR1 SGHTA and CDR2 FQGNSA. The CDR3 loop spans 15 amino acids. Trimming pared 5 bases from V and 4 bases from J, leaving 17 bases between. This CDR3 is CASSVRMQEGTEAFF. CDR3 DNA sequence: TGTGCCAGCAGCGTAAGAATGCAAGAGGGCACTGAAGCTTTCTTT.

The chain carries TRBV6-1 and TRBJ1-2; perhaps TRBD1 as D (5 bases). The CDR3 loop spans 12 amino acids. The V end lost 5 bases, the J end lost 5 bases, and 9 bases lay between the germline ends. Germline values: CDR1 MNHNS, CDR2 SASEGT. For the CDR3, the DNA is TGTGCCAGCAGTCCTTGGGGGTATGGCTACACCTTC. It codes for CASSPWGYGYTF.

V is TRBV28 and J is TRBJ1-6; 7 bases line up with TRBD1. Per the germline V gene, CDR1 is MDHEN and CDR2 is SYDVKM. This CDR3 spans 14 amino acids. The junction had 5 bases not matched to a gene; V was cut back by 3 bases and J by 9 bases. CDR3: CASSFLTGSSPLHF. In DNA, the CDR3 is TGTGCCAGCAGTTTCTTGACAGGGAGTTCACCCCTCCACTTT.

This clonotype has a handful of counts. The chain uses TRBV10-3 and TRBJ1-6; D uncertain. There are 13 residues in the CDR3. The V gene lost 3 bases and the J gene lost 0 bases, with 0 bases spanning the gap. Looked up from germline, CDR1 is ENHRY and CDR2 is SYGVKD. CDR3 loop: CAISDSYNSPLHF. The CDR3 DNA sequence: TGTGCCATCAGTGACTCCTATAATTCACCCCTCCACTTT.

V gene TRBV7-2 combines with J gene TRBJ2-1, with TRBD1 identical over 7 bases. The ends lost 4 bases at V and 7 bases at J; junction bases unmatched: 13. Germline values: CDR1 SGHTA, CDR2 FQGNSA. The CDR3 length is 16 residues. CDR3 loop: CASSSTRQGHLNEQFF. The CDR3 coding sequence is TGTGCCAGCAGCTCCACCCGACAGGGCCATCTTAATGAGCAGTTCTTC.

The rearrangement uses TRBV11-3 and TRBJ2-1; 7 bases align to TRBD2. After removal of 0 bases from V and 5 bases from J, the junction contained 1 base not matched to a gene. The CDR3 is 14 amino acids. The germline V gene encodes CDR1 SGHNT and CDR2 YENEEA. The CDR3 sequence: CASSLDRGDNEQFF. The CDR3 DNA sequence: TGTGCCAGCAGCTTAGATCGGGGGGACAATGAGCAGTTCTTC. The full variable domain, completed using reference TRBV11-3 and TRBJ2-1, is EAGVVQSPRYKIIEKKQPVAFWCNPISGHNTLYWYLQNLGQGPELLIRYENEEAVDDSQLPKDRFSAERLKGVDSTLKIQPAELGDSAVYLCASSLDRGDNEQFFGPGTRLTVL.

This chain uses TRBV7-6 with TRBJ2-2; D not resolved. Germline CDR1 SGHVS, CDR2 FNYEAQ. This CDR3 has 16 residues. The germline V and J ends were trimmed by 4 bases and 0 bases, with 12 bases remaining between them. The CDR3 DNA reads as TGTGCCAGCAGCTCGGAGTCTCTTTCGAACACCGGGGAGCTGTTTTTT. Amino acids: CASSSESLSNTGELFF.

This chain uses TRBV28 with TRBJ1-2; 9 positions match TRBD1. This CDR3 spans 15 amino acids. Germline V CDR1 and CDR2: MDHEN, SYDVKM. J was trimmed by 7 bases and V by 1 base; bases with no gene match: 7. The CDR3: CASSLYPQGAGGYTF. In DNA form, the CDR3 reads TGTGCCAGCAGTTTATACCCACAGGGGGCTGGTGGCTACACCTTC.

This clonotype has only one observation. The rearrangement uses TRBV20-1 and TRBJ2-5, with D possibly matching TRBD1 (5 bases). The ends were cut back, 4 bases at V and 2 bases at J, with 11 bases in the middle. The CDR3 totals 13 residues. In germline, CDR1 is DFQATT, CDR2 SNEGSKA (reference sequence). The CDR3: CSATDNPQETQYF. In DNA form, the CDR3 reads TGCAGTGCTACGGACAACCCGCAAGAGACCCAGTACTTC.